These 2 T cell receptor beta chains came from one sample sequenced in a study of T cells in localized non-small cell lung cancer. TCRdb's table, derived via immunoSEQ multiplex PCR, lists solely in-frame clones and lacks some. The table has roughly 4,700 clones, under 35% seen once. The material sequenced was lung tumor tissue, taken before any cancer treatment. The receptors come from a woman aged 40 to 75 with stage II squamous cell lung carcinoma.

Notes on this clone: One junction end does not reproduce the germline sequence, and a read error may be involved. V gene TRBV14 combines with J gene TRBJ2-7; 8 bases match TRBD1. This CDR3 has 12 residues. The germline gives CDR1 SGHDN, CDR2 FVKESK. CDR3 in amino acids: CASSQDRRDRLF. The CDR3 DNA reads as TGTGCCAGCAGCCAAGATCGGCGGGACAGGTTATTC.

The CDR3 DNA follows: TGTGCCAGTAGTATAGATGGCAGCTCCTACACTGAAGCTTTCTTT. Translating it yields CASSIDGSSYTEAFF. This sequence joins TRBV19 and TRBJ1-1; the D is unclear. CDR1 LNHDA and CDR2 SQIVND come from the germline V gene (reference sequence). The CDR3 covers 15 residues. With 0 bases removed from V and 3 bases from J, the gap between germline ends came to 11 bases.